These 2 T cell receptor beta chains came from one sample sequenced in a study of blood T cells in healthy people across ages. A second PCR of roughly 7 to 11 cycles used a sample-barcoded 5' primer and a J-beta primer mix. MiXCR was run by TCRdb on the 5' RACE reads, yielding one entry per CDR3 protein. The sample records about a million distinct CDR3 sequences, around 48% being singletons. Source material: blood. The receptors originated from a young man in good health.

This clonotype turned up a few times. The V call is TRBV20-1, the J call TRBJ2-5; D could derive from TRBD1 or TRBD2 (5 bases each). Germline CDR1 reads DFQATT; CDR2 reads SNEGSKA (reference sequence). Trimming removed 0 bases from V and 9 bases from J, with 14 bases in between. The length of the CDR3 is 13 residues. The CDR3 DNA reads as TGCAGTGCTAGAGAAGGGACCCGACGTGCCCAGTACTTC. It encodes CSAREGTRRAQYF.

This clonotype was counted between two and nine times. This rearrangement joins TRBV28 to TRBJ2-1; perhaps TRBD1 as D (6 bases). Trimming left V 3 bases short and J 7 bases short, with 10 bases between. The V gene's germline CDR1 is MDHEN and CDR2 SYDVKM. The CDR3 sequence is 13 residues long. Here the CDR3 reads CASSFSGENEQFF. The CDR3 DNA reads TGTGCCAGCAGTTTCTCAGGGGAGAATGAGCAGTTCTTC.